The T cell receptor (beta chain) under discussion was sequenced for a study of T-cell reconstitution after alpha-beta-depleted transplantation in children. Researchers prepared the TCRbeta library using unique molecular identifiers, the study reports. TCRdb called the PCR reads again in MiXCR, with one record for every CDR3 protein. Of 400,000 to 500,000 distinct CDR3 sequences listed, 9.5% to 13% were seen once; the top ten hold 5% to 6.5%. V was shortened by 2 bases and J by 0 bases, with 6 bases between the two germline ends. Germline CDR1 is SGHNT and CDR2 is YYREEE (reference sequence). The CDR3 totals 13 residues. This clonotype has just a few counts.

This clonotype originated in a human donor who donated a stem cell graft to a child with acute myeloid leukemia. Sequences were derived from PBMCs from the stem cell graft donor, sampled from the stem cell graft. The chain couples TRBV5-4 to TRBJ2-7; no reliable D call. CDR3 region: CASSLRSSYEQYF. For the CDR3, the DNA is TGTGCCAGCAGCTTACGGAGCTCCTACGAGCAGTACTTC.